This T cell receptor beta chain was captured in a study of human T cells and chemical hapten exposure. Turning to the study itself: The study traced per-sample TCR yield variation mainly to small differences in pooled library volumes. Study results and limitations: Healthy individuals' immune responses may differ from those of donors, who had alopecia.

V lost 1 base and J lost 6, with 8 bases in between. Germline V lookup: CDR1 SGHTA, CDR2 FQGNSA. The CDR3 loop spans 13 amino acids. This clonotype was observed at least ten times. The antigen remains unidentified. TCRdb independently ran MiXCR on the RACE reads; one entry per CDR3 protein. Of around 380,000 distinct CDR3 sequences in the sample, more than 4.5% are singletons; the top ten hold 2% to 2.5%. Sample time point: patch test 1, 2 weeks after DPC sensitization. The treatment: therapeutic diphenylcyclopropenone sensitization with weekly scalp DPC. Ahead of applying each patch test, blood was sampled. The template was total RNA from unfractionated whole blood.

The sequencing here drew on whole blood, taken in connection with sensitization to the hapten diphenylcyclopropenone (DPC). This TCR derives from a woman between 50 and 59 years old with alopecia areata. Some clones in this sample may be carry-over from other donors' samples. The rearrangement uses TRBV7-2 and TRBJ2-3; D is unclear. CDR3 sequence (DNA): TGTGCCAGCAGCTTAGGCTCCGTGGATACGCAGTATTTT. Translating gives CASSLGSVDTQYF. The full variable domain, in which reference TRBV7-2 and TRBJ2-3 provide the parts outside the CDR3, is GAGVSQSPSNKVTEKGKDVELRCDPISGHTALYWYRQSLGQGLEFLIYFQGNSAPDKSGLPSDRFSAERTGGSVSTLTIQRTQQEDSAVYLCASSLGSVDTQYFGPGTRLTVL.